Sequencing of this TCR beta chain was carried out in a study of shared clonotypes between healthy human individuals. Whole-study findings and limits: For sorted subsets, rarefaction showed incomplete sequencing despite large depth.

Per the germline V gene, CDR1 is SGHTS and CDR2 is YDEGEE. Trimming removed 4 bases from V and 4 bases from J, with 13 bases in between. CDR3 size: 14 residues. Points on this clone: The antigen is unknown.

In the source study's methods: Filtering differed since immunoSEQ provided only junctions, with no quality scores. The method was immunoSEQ multiplex PCR; TCRdb's version includes in-frame clones alone and lacks a portion of them. The DNA was the basis for D and trimming; V, J and clone size are from that table. The table lists 300,000 to 400,000 clones, less than 85% of them singletons. The sequenced sample was memory CD4+ T cells sorted from blood. The subset here: CD45RA-negative fraction. The V gene is TRBV5-8, the J gene TRBJ2-3; D gene uncertain. The receptor was isolated from a man aged 30 to 45 in good health. CDR3 sequence reads: CASSLNWAADTQYF. DNA for the CDR3: TGTGCCAGCAGCCTGAATTGGGCCGCAGATACGCAGTATTTT.